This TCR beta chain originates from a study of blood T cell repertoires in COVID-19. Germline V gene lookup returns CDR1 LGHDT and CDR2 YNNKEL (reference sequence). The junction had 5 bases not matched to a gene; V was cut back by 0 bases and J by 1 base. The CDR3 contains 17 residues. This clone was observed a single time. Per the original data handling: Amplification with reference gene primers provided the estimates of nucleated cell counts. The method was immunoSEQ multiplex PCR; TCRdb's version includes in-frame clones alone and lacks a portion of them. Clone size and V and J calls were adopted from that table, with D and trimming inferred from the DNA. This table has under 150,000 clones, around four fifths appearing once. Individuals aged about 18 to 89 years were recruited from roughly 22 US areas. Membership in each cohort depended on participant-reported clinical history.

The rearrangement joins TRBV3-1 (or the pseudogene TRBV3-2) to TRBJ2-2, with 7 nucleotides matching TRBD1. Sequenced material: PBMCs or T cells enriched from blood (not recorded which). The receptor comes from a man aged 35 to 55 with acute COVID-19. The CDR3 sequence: CASSQDYNRGNTGELFF. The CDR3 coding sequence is TGTGCCAGCAGCCAAGATTATAACAGGGGGAACACCGGGGAGCTGTTTTTT.